This record looks at one T cell receptor beta chain sequence and its context. The sample originates from a study of blood T cell repertoires in COVID-19. Background on the study: Collection of acute and convalescent COVID-19 samples took place in the United States, Italy and Spain. Nucleic acid was either cDNA or gDNA, and it came from T cells, B-cell-depleted T cells, or PBMCs.

Per germline, CDR1 LNHDA and CDR2 SQIVND (reference sequence). The CDR3 spans 15 residues. The trim removed 7 bases at V and 3 bases at J, leaving 8 bases unmatched. Methods used by the authors: How many nucleated cells were present was estimated from reference gene primer amplification. Sequencing used immunoSEQ multiplex PCR; TCRdb keeps in-frame clones, though not all of them. For V, J and clone size, that table is used; D and trimming come from the DNA. The sample has roughly 210,000 clones, roughly 84% seen once; the top ten hold roughly 10%. The chain recombines TRBV19 with TRBJ1-5, with 8 bases identical to TRBD1. What was sequenced was peripheral blood. The source of this sequence is an elderly woman with COVID-19, enrolled during active disease. The CDR3 sequence is CASTTQDRDNQPQHF. In nucleotides, the CDR3 is TGTGCCAGTACTACCCAGGACAGGGACAATCAGCCCCAGCATTTT.